This T cell receptor beta chain was sequenced in a study of T-cell memory formation after mild COVID-19. Study-level points and caveats: Memory cells collected pre-infection included some clones that later responded, suggesting cross-reactive memory joined.

Each CDR3 protein gets one entry after TCRdb re-called the 5' RACE reads with MiXCR. This sample has tens of thousands of distinct CDR3 sequences, with 20% to 30% found just once. Points on this clonotype: What it binds is not known.

The germline CDR1 and CDR2 sequences are MNHEY and SVGAGI. The V and J ends lost 0 bases and 7 bases respectively, with 12 bases between them. CDR3 size: 15 residues. Source material: PBMCs or a T cell subset sorted from them (not recorded which). The chain employs TRBV6-5 and TRBJ2-2; no reliable D call. This sequence originates from a man between 18 and 35 years old who had mild COVID-19 (a few samples of this study predate the infection). Cell type and time point are not known. The CDR3 bases are TGTGCCAGCAGTTACTCGACCTCGGGTCACGGGGAGCTGTTTTTT. Translated, it gives CASSYSTSGHGELFF.